The 11 T cell receptor beta chains below all came from one sample that was sequenced in a study of control samples from healthy donors and cancer patients. Clones were sequenced by immunoSEQ multiplex PCR, and TCRdb holds only the in-frame ones, with some missing. The table includes roughly 130,000 clones, roughly 94% detected once. Sequenced: PBMCs. These receptors came from a man in his 60s with colorectal cancer.

The chain couples TRBV30 to TRBJ1-3; 8 bases match TRBD1. In germline, CDR1 is GTSNPN, CDR2 SVGIG (reference sequence). V lost 5 bases, J lost 0 bases, and 6 bases stayed unmatched. The CDR3 extends over 15 amino acids. CDR3 nucleotide sequence: TGTGCCTGGCAGGGGGCGGCCAGCTCTGGAAACACCATATATTTT. Translated, it gives CAWQGAASSGNTIYF. The whole variable domain, filled in from reference TRBV30 and TRBJ1-3, reads SQTIHQWPATLVQPVGSPLSLECTVEGTSNPNLYWYRQAAGRGLQLLFYSVGIGQISSEVPQNLSASRPQDRQFILSSKKLLLSDSGFYLCAWQGAASSGNTIYFGEGSWLTVV.

The chain combines TRBV13 with TRBJ2-3, with 7 bases lining up with TRBD1. V lost 1 base and J lost 4; bases outside the gene matches: 14. This CDR3 contains 18 residues. Germline CDR1 PRHDT, CDR2 FYEKMQ (reference sequence). This CDR3 is CASSLELVETGDADTQYF. The CDR3 DNA sequence: TGTGCCAGCAGCTTAGAATTGGTGGAAACAGGGGACGCAGATACGCAGTATTTT.

The rearrangement joins TRBV12-3 or TRBV12-4 to TRBJ2-5; no clear D. The CDR3 totals 13 residues. Trimming took 6 bases from V and 2 from J, leaving 10 bases between them. The CDR3 DNA is TGTGCCAGCAGCCGAGACTGGCAAGAGACCCAGTACTTC. This encodes CASSRDWQETQYF.

The chain joins TRBV6-4 to TRBJ1-6; 9 positions agree with TRBD1. In germline, CDR1 is MRHNA, CDR2 SNTAGT. The CDR3 sequence is 15 residues long. The V and J ends lost 2 bases and 8 bases, in that order; junction bases with no gene match: 4. The chain's CDR3 is CASSDQGQGHSPLHF. The CDR3 nucleotides read TGTGCCAGCAGTGACCAGGGACAGGGACATTCACCCCTCCACTTT.

The sample holds one count of this clone. The V gene is TRBV18, the J gene TRBJ2-7; a possible D gene is TRBD1 (5 bases). Germline assignment: CDR1 KGHSH and CDR2 LQKENI. V was trimmed by 3 bases and J by 2 bases, leaving 5 bases between them. CDR3 length: 12 amino acids. The CDR3 loop is CASSPTAYEQYF. The CDR3 DNA reads as TGTGCCAGCTCACCGACAGCCTACGAGCAGTACTTC.

The V and J genes are TRBV7-2 and TRBJ2-1, with D tentatively TRBD1 or TRBD2 (5 bases each). Trimming left V 1 base short and J 7 bases short, with 17 bases between. The CDR3 extends over 16 amino acids. Germline CDR1 SGHTA, CDR2 FQGNSA. This CDR3 is CASSLVSGGRGNEQFF. The CDR3 region has the DNA TGTGCCAGCAGCTTAGTGAGTGGGGGTCGGGGAAATGAGCAGTTCTTC.

V and J are TRBV15 and TRBJ2-3; 7 bases match TRBD1. V was pared by 4 bases and J by 2 bases, with 3 bases of the junction left unmatched. This CDR3 comprises 14 residues. Germline CDR1 and CDR2: LNHNV and YYDKDF (reference sequence). CDR3 amino acids: CATSIDRDTDTQYF. The CDR3 bases are TGTGCCACCAGCATCGACAGGGACACAGATACGCAGTATTTT.

This chain uses TRBV5-8 with TRBJ2-5; TRBD2 agrees at 7 bases. Germline V lookup: CDR1 SGHTS, CDR2 YDEGEE. The CDR3 consists of 14 residues. Unmatched junction bases numbered 11, after V lost 9 bases and J lost 3 bases. The CDR3 here is CATTWGGLKETQYF. In nucleotides, the CDR3 is TGTGCCACCACATGGGGAGGGCTAAAAGAGACCCAGTACTTC. Filled out from reference TRBV5-8 and TRBJ2-5, the complete variable domain reads EAGVTQSPTHLIKTRGQQATLRCSPISGHTSVYWYQQALGLGLQFLLWYDEGEERNRGNFPPRFSGRQFPNYSSELNVNALELEDSALYLCATTWGGLKETQYFGPGTRLLVL.

The rearrangement joins TRBV27 to TRBJ1-1; D gene uncertain. CDR1 MNHEY and CDR2 SMNVEV come from the germline V gene (reference sequence). Trimming removed 5 bases at V and 2 bases at J, with 12 bases between. This CDR3 contains 14 residues. DNA of the CDR3: TGTGCCAGCAGTACTGGACTTCCCAACACTGAAGCTTTCTTT. This codes for CASSTGLPNTEAFF.

The chain has TRBV5-6 and TRBJ1-5; 7 bases agree with TRBD1. Germline CDR1 SGHDT, CDR2 YYEEEE. V lost 3 bases, J lost 5 bases, and 5 bases stayed unmatched. The CDR3 has 14 amino acids. CDR3 in DNA: TGTGCCAGCAGCTCAACAGGGGAAGATCAGCCCCAGCATTTT. It specifies CASSSTGEDQPQHF.

The chain combines TRBV4-3 with TRBJ2-5, with TRBD2 matching 9 bases. Germline CDR1 is LGHNA and CDR2 is YSLEER. The CDR3 is 17 amino acids. The V and J ends lost 0 bases and 2 bases, in that order; junction bases with no gene match: 7. The CDR3 loop reads CASSQDLGSGGQETQYF. In nucleotides, the CDR3 is TGCGCCAGCAGCCAAGATCTTGGTAGCGGGGGACAAGAGACCCAGTACTTC.